This TCR beta chain was sequenced during a study of blood T cell repertoires in COVID-19. Generated by immunoSEQ multiplex PCR, the TCRdb table keeps only in-frame clones and is missing some. This table has 140,000 or so clones, roughly 88% appearing once. The V segment lost 4 bases and the J segment 3 bases; nucleotides outside the gene matches: 3. The CDR3 contains 14 residues. The germline CDR1 and CDR2 sequences are PRHDT and FYEKMQ (reference sequence). This chain joins TRBV13 and TRBJ2-7, with 10 nucleotides matching TRBD1. Sequencing was carried out using peripheral blood. The receptor's source is a man aged 55 to 70 with active or convalescent COVID-19. The CDR3 region has the DNA TGTGCCAGCAGCTCCGGGACAGGGGACTACGAGCAGTACTTC. Its translation is CASSSGTGDYEQYF.